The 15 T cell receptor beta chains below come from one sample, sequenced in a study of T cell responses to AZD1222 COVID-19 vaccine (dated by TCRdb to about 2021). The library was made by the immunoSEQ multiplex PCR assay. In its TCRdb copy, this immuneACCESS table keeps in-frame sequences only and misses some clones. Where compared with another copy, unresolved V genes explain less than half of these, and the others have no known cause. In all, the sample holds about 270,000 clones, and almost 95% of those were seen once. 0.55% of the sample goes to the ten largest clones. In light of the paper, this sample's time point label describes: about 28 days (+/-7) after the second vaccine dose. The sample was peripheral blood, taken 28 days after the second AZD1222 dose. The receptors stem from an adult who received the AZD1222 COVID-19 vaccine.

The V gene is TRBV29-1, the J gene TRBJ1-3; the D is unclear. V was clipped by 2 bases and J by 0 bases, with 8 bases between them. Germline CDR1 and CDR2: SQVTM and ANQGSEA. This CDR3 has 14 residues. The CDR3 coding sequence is TGCAGCGTTGAATATGGAATCTCTGGAAACACCATATATTTT. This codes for CSVEYGISGNTIYF.

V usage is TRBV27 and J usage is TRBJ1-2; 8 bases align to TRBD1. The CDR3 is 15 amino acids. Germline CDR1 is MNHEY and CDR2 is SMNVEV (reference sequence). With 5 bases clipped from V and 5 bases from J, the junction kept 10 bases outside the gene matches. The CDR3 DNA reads TGTGCCAGCAGTCCCAGGACAGGGAAGAGGTATGGCTACACCTTC. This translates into CASSPRTGKRYGYTF.

CDR3 protein: CASRDRARHTEAFF. The CDR3 nucleotides read TGTGCCAGCAGGGACAGGGCTCGGCACACTGAAGCTTTCTTT. The rearrangement joins TRBV2 to TRBJ1-1, with 8 bases fitting TRBD1. The V and J ends lost 6 bases and 3 bases, in that order; junction bases with no gene match: 6. The CDR3 runs to 14 residues. Germline assignment: CDR1 SNHLY and CDR2 FYNNEI.

This CDR3 reads CASSLHGTGNEKLFF. Here the CDR3 DNA reads TGCGCCAGCAGCTTGCACGGGACAGGGAATGAAAAACTGTTTTTT. The gene calls are TRBV5-1 and TRBJ1-4, with 9 bases fitting TRBD1. The CDR3 has 15 amino acids. V was pared by 1 base and J by 5 bases, with 3 bases of the junction left unmatched. Per germline, CDR1 SGHRS and CDR2 YFSETQ.

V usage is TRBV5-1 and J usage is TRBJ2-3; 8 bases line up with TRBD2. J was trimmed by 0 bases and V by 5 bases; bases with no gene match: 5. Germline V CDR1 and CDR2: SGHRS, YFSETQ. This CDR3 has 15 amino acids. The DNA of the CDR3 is TGCGCCAGCAGGCCCACTAGCGGAAGCACAGATACGCAGTATTTT. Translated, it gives CASRPTSGSTDTQYF.

The CDR3 DNA is TGTGCCACCAGTACGACAGGGGGGTCCTACGAGCAGTACTTC. It encodes CATSTTGGSYEQYF. The chain recombines TRBV15 with TRBJ2-7; TRBD1 agrees at 9 bases. Germline V gene sequence: CDR1 LNHNV, CDR2 YYDKDF (reference sequence). This CDR3 is built from 14 residues. J lost 1 base, V lost 6 bases, and 4 bases had no gene match.

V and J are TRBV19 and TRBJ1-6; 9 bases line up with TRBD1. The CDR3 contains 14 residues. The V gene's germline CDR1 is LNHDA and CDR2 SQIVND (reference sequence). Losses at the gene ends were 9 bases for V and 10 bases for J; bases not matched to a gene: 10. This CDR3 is CASQGQGPGSPLHF. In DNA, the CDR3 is TGTGCCAGCCAGGGACAGGGCCCAGGCTCACCCCTCCACTTT.

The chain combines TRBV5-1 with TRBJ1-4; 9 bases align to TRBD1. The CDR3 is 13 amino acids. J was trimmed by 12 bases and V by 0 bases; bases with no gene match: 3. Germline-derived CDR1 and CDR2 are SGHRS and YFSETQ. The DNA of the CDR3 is TGCGCCAGCAGCTTGGGACAGGGGGAGGAACTGTTTTTT. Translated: CASSLGQGEELFF.

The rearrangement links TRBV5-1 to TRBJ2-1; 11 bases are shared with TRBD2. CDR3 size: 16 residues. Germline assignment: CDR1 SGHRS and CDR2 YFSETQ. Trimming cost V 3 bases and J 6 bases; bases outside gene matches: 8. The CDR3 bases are TGCGCCAGCAGCTCTTCCGGGACTAGCGGACCCAATGAGCAGTTCTTC. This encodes CASSSSGTSGPNEQFF.

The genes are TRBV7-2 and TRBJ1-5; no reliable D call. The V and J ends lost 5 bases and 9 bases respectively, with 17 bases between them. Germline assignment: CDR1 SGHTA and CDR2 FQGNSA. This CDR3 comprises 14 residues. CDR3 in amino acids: CASSPRVNQWPQHF. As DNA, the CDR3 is TGTGCCAGCAGCCCAAGGGTAAATCAATGGCCCCAGCATTTT.

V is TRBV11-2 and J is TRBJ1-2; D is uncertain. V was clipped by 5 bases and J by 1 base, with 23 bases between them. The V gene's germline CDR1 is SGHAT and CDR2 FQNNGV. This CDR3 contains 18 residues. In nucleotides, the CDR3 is TGTGCCAGCAGCCCGATGGTCACTCCAACCCGCCTTAACTATGGCTACACCTTC. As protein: CASSPMVTPTRLNYGYTF.

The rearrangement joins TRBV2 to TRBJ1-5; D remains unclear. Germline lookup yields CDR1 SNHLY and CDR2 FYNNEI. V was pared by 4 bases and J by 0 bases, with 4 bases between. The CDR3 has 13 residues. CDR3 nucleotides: TGTGCCAGCAGTGCCGATAGCAATCAGCCCCAGCATTTT. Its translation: CASSADSNQPQHF.

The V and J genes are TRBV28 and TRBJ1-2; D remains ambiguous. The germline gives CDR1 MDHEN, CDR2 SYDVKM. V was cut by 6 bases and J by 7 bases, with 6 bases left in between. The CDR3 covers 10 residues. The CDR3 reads CASRGIGYTF. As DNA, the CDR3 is TGTGCCAGCAGGGGCATTGGCTACACCTTC.

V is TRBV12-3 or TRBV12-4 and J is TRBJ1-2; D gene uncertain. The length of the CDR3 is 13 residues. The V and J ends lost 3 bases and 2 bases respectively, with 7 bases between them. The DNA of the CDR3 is TGTGCCAGCAGTTTGGCCCAGAACTATGGCTACACCTTC. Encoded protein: CASSLAQNYGYTF.

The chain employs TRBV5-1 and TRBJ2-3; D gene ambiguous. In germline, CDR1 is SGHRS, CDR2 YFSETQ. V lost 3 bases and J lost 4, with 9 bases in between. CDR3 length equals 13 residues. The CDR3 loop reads CASSSTPSDTQYF. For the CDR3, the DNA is TGCGCCAGCAGCTCCACCCCATCAGATACGCAGTATTTT.